Included here is one T cell receptor (beta chain) sequence, with context. These data belong to a study of blood T cell repertoires in COVID-19. Here immunoSEQ multiplex PCR was the method, and the copy in TCRdb shows in-frame clones only, minus some. Of some 180,000 clones in the sample, about 80% were seen once. Germline V gene lookup returns CDR1 SGHDT and CDR2 YYEEEE. The CDR3 loop spans 13 amino acids. The V gene lost 2 bases and the J gene lost 2 bases, with 8 bases spanning the gap. Material: PBMCs or T cells enriched from blood (not recorded which). The chain combines TRBV5-6 with TRBJ2-7; D unclear. This sequence originates from a woman aged 55-70 years with acute COVID-19. CDR3 sequence (DNA): TGTGCCAGCAGCTTTTCGGGTACCTACGAGCAGTACTTC. Its translation is CASSFSGTYEQYF.